Given below is one T cell receptor (beta chain) in context. Its antigen is as yet unknown. Whole-study findings and limits: The larger cohort examined one V-J beta rearrangement, not whole repertoires.

Trimming stripped 0 bases from V and 8 bases from J, with 5 bases between. The CDR3 consists of 12 residues. Germline loops: CDR1 SEHNR, CDR2 FQNEAQ (reference sequence). From the 5' RACE reads, TCRdb called clonotypes with MiXCR, one entry per CDR3 protein. Here the sample spans about 64,000 distinct CDR3 sequences, about 20% being singletons. The chain employs TRBV7-9 and TRBJ2-1; weak D call: TRBD1 (5 bases). The receptor comes from a female donor with breast cancer. Sequencing used memory CD4+ T cells sorted from a lymph node. The sample's subset: memory CD4+ T cells, CD4+CD45RO+CD25-. The CDR3 DNA reads as TGTGCCAGCAGCTTAGCCAGGGATGAGCAGTTCTTC. Its translation: CASSLARDEQFF.